A selection of T cell receptor beta chains follows, all from one sample in a study of vaccination and CD4 T cells after COVID-19. TCRdb re-analysed the PCR reads in MiXCR, keeping a single row per CDR3 protein. The data hold some 18,000 distinct CDR3 sequences, with around 45% observed a single time. Their antigen targets remain unknown. The source was CD4+ T cells from blood, cultured in vitro, collected after SARS-CoV-2 vaccination. All receptors come from a human donor who had recovered from COVID-19. Each CDR3 is given with its conserved first and last residue. D genes are given only for firm matches. Clone size, where shown, is once, few, many, or a class for clones that have expanded.

CDR3aa: CAISESRDTDTQYF; CDR3nt: TGTGCCATCAGTGAGTCGAGGGACACAGATACGCAGTATTTT; d_gene: -; j_gene: TRBJ2-3; len: 14; v_gene: TRBV10-3; abundance: -
CDR3aa: CSASLGLAGGDTQYF; CDR3nt: TGCAGTGCTAGCTTGGGACTAGCGGGAGGAGATACGCAGTATTTT; d_gene: TRBD2; j_gene: TRBJ2-3; len: 15; v_gene: TRBV20-1; abundance: -
CDR3aa: CSAREFRDYNEQFF; CDR3nt: TGCAGTGCTAGAGAGTTCCGGGACTACAATGAGCAGTTCTTC; d_gene: -; j_gene: TRBJ2-1; len: 14; v_gene: TRBV20-1; abundance: few
CDR3aa: CASSAAGRDTQYF; CDR3nt: TGTGCCAGCAGCGCAGCGGGGCGGGATACGCAGTATTTT; d_gene: TRBD2; j_gene: TRBJ2-3; len: 13; v_gene: TRBV6-1; abundance: few
CDR3aa: CASTRDRAYEQYF; CDR3nt: TGTGCCAGCACCCGGGACAGGGCCTACGAGCAGTACTTC; d_gene: TRBD1; j_gene: TRBJ2-7; len: 13; v_gene: TRBV5-4; abundance: -
CDR3aa: CASSYSGLAGALEQYF; CDR3nt: TGTGCCAGCAGTTACTCGGGACTAGCGGGAGCACTCGAGCAGTACTTC; d_gene: TRBD2; j_gene: TRBJ2-7; len: 16; v_gene: TRBV6-5; abundance: few
CDR3aa: CASSKPSGGGKETQYF; CDR3nt: TGTGCCAGTAGCAAACCCTCAGGGGGCGGAAAGGAGACCCAGTACTTC; d_gene: TRBD1; j_gene: TRBJ2-5; len: 16; v_gene: TRBV19; abundance: -
CDR3aa: CASSPRDSTYEQYF; CDR3nt: TGTGCCAGCAGTCCCCGGGACAGTACCTACGAGCAGTACTTC; d_gene: TRBD1; j_gene: TRBJ2-7; len: 14; v_gene: TRBV6-1; abundance: -
CDR3aa: CAISESPGQNTGELFF; CDR3nt: TGTGCCATCAGTGAGTCTCCGGGACAGAACACCGGGGAGCTGTTTTTT; d_gene: -; j_gene: TRBJ2-2; len: 16; v_gene: TRBV10-3; abundance: -
CDR3aa: CSARTSGRWEQFF; CDR3nt: TGCAGTGCTAGGACTAGCGGGAGGTGGGAGCAGTTCTTC; d_gene: TRBD2; j_gene: TRBJ2-1; len: 13; v_gene: TRBV20-1; abundance: -
CDR3aa: CASSFQGARNTIYF; CDR3nt: TGTGCCAGCAGCTTCCAGGGGGCCAGGAACACCATATATTTT; d_gene: TRBD1; j_gene: TRBJ1-3; len: 14; v_gene: TRBV7-2; abundance: -
CDR3aa: CASTRTGVSRDQPQHF; CDR3nt: TGTGCCAGCACTCGGACAGGGGTAAGTCGGGATCAGCCCCAGCATTTT; d_gene: TRBD1; j_gene: TRBJ1-5; len: 16; v_gene: TRBV6-1; abundance: few
CDR3aa: CASSYSRPGLFLQETQYF; CDR3nt: TGTGCCAGCAGCTATTCTAGGCCGGGACTATTCTTACAAGAGACCCAGTACTTC; d_gene: TRBD2; j_gene: TRBJ2-5; len: 18; v_gene: TRBV7-8; abundance: -
CDR3aa: CSAPLAGNSYEQYF; CDR3nt: TGCAGTGCCCCACTAGCGGGGAACTCCTACGAGCAGTACTTC; d_gene: TRBD2; j_gene: TRBJ2-7; len: 14; v_gene: TRBV20-1; abundance: -
CDR3aa: CSAREGGRGYTF; CDR3nt: TGCAGTGCTAGAGAGGGTGGTCGGGGCTACACCTTC; d_gene: -; j_gene: TRBJ1-2; len: 12; v_gene: TRBV20-1; abundance: few
CDR3aa: CASSSIDREGQPQHF; CDR3nt: TGTGCCAGCAGCTCAATTGATCGGGAGGGACAGCCCCAGCATTTT; d_gene: -; j_gene: TRBJ1-5; len: 15; v_gene: TRBV7-9; abundance: -
CDR3aa: CASSPTNTGELFF; CDR3nt: TGTGCCAGCAGCCCAACGAACACCGGGGAGCTGTTTTTT; d_gene: -; j_gene: TRBJ2-2; len: 13; v_gene: TRBV11-3; abundance: medium-sized
CDR3aa: CASSPLVEAFF; CDR3nt: TGTGCCAGCAGCCCTCTGGTTGAAGCTTTCTTT; d_gene: -; j_gene: TRBJ1-1; len: 11; v_gene: TRBV7-9; abundance: large
CDR3aa: CASSLGSRVAEAFF; CDR3nt: TGCGCCAGCAGCTTGGGGTCTCGTGTCGCTGAAGCTTTCTTT; d_gene: -; j_gene: TRBJ1-1; len: 14; v_gene: TRBV5-1; abundance: -
CDR3aa: CASSPEDRGPSLAETQYF; CDR3nt: TGTGCCAGCAGTCCCGAAGACAGGGGGCCTAGCCTGGCTGAGACCCAGTACTTC; d_gene: TRBD1; j_gene: TRBJ2-5; len: 18; v_gene: TRBV27; abundance: -
CDR3aa: CASSLYRGDNNEKLFF; CDR3nt: TGTGCCAGCAGCTTGTATCGAGGGGACAATAATGAAAAACTGTTTTTT; d_gene: -; j_gene: TRBJ1-4; len: 16; v_gene: TRBV5-4; abundance: -
CDR3aa: CASRLFGTGAIQNYEQYF; CDR3nt: TGTGCCAGCAGGCTTTTCGGGACAGGTGCAATCCAAAACTACGAGCAGTACTTC; d_gene: TRBD1; j_gene: TRBJ2-7; len: 18; v_gene: TRBV5-8; abundance: -
CDR3aa: CASSTRGQGASGYTF; CDR3nt: TGTGCCAGCAGCACCCGGGGACAGGGGGCATCTGGCTACACCTTC; d_gene: TRBD1; j_gene: TRBJ1-2; len: 15; v_gene: TRBV11-2; abundance: -
CDR3aa: CAWSRPQGDSSYEQYF; CDR3nt: TGTGCCTGGAGTCGTCCTCAAGGGGATAGCTCCTACGAGCAGTACTTC; d_gene: -; j_gene: TRBJ2-7; len: 16; v_gene: TRBV30; abundance: -
CDR3aa: CASKALGSDNQPQHF; CDR3nt: TGTGCCAGTAAAGCTCTGGGGAGTGACAATCAGCCCCAGCATTTT; d_gene: -; j_gene: TRBJ1-5; len: 15; v_gene: TRBV19; abundance: -
CDR3aa: CASSFRGNMGLAYEQYF; CDR3nt: TGTGCCAGCAGTTTCCGGGGAAACATGGGGTTGGCGTACGAGCAGTACTTC; d_gene: -; j_gene: TRBJ2-7; len: 17; v_gene: TRBV12-3/TRBV12-4; abundance: -
CDR3aa: CASSLAGHTGELFF; CDR3nt: TGTGCCAGCAGCTTGGCAGGTCACACCGGGGAGCTGTTTTTT; d_gene: -; j_gene: TRBJ2-2; len: 14; v_gene: TRBV7-3; abundance: once
CDR3aa: CASSFLVAEDTQYF; CDR3nt: TGTGCCAGCAGCTTCCTTGTAGCAGAAGATACGCAGTATTTT; d_gene: -; j_gene: TRBJ2-3; len: 14; v_gene: TRBV7-3; abundance: few
CDR3aa: CASSPSAESPSQYF; CDR3nt: TGTGCCAGCTCACCAAGCGCAGAGAGCCCGTCCCAGTACTTC; d_gene: -; j_gene: TRBJ2-5; len: 14; v_gene: TRBV18; abundance: few
CDR3aa: CASSQDPRTSAETQYF; CDR3nt: TGCGCCAGCAGCCAAGATCCAAGGACTAGCGCAGAGACCCAGTACTTC; d_gene: TRBD2; j_gene: TRBJ2-5; len: 16; v_gene: TRBV4-3; abundance: -
CDR3aa: CASKGEGHRESMPQHF; CDR3nt: TGTGCCAGTAAAGGGGAGGGACACCGTGAATCAATGCCCCAGCATTTT; d_gene: -; j_gene: TRBJ1-5; len: 16; v_gene: TRBV19; abundance: few
CDR3aa: CSAKQGASNFQPQHF; CDR3nt: TGCAGTGCGAAACAGGGGGCCTCAAATTTTCAGCCCCAGCATTTT; d_gene: TRBD1; j_gene: TRBJ1-5; len: 15; v_gene: TRBV20-1; abundance: few
CDR3aa: CSAGATGGQREGYEQYF; CDR3nt: TGCAGTGCTGGAGCAACAGGGGGCCAGCGGGAGGGCTACGAGCAGTACTTC; d_gene: -; j_gene: TRBJ2-7; len: 17; v_gene: TRBV20-1; abundance: -
CDR3aa: CASSESRSYNSPLHF; CDR3nt: TGTGCCAGCAGTGAGTCCAGGTCCTATAATTCACCCCTCCACTTT; d_gene: -; j_gene: TRBJ1-6; len: 15; v_gene: TRBV2; abundance: -
CDR3aa: CASGRGLEQFF; CDR3nt: TGTGCCAGCGGGAGGGGGTTGGAGCAGTTCTTC; d_gene: -; j_gene: TRBJ2-1; len: 11; v_gene: TRBV12-3/TRBV12-4; abundance: -
CDR3aa: CASSWGTGERYEQYF; CDR3nt: TGTGCCAGCAGCTGGGGGACCGGGGAAAGGTACGAGCAGTACTTC; d_gene: -; j_gene: TRBJ2-7; len: 15; v_gene: TRBV11-2; abundance: medium-sized
CDR3aa: CASSYPSGGGTDTQYF; CDR3nt: TGTGCCAGCAGCTACCCCTCGGGGGGGGGCACAGATACGCAGTATTTT; d_gene: TRBD2; j_gene: TRBJ2-3; len: 16; v_gene: TRBV7-9; abundance: -
CDR3aa: CSVENSGKTDTQYF; CDR3nt: TGCAGTGTGGAGAATAGCGGGAAGACGGATACGCAGTATTTT; d_gene: TRBD2; j_gene: TRBJ2-3; len: 14; v_gene: TRBV20-1; abundance: -
CDR3aa: CASSTRRTSGRGSPDTQYF; CDR3nt: TGTGCCAGCAGTACTCGTAGGACTAGCGGGAGGGGGTCCCCAGATACGCAGTATTTT; d_gene: TRBD2; j_gene: TRBJ2-3; len: 19; v_gene: TRBV28; abundance: once
CDR3aa: CASSQELGGDTQYF; CDR3nt: TGCGCCAGCAGCCAAGAACTGGGGGGGGATACGCAGTATTTT; d_gene: TRBD2; j_gene: TRBJ2-3; len: 14; v_gene: TRBV4-1; abundance: -